These 6 T cell receptor beta chains came from one sample sequenced in a study of blood T cell repertoires in COVID-19. Measured with immunoSEQ multiplex PCR; TCRdb has only the in-frame clones, and not every one. Of approximately 170,000 clones listed, about 88% were seen once; the top ten hold over 15%. The sequenced sample consisted of peripheral blood. The receptors derive from a man aged 55 to 70 with active or convalescent COVID-19.

CDR3 in DNA: TGTGCCAGCAGCTTAGATTACAGTATAGGCACTGAAGCTTTCTTT. Protein sequence: CASSLDYSIGTEAFF. V usage is TRBV7-6 and J usage is TRBJ1-1; D not certain. Per germline, CDR1 SGHVS and CDR2 FNYEAQ. This CDR3 is built from 15 residues. V shed 1 base and J shed 4 bases, with 13 bases lying between them.

The count of this clone is one. This chain joins TRBV6-6 and TRBJ2-7; TRBD1 matches at 8 bases. J gave up 0 bases and V 6 bases, and 7 bases lay outside the gene matches. The CDR3 is 15 residues long. CDR1 is MNHNY and CDR2 is SVGAGI in the germline V gene (reference sequence). In DNA, the CDR3 is TGTGCCAGCAGCCAGGACAGGGCCAACTCCTACGAGCAGTACTTC. Residues: CASSQDRANSYEQYF.

The J gene is TRBJ1-2, the V gene TRBV7-9; tentative D call: TRBD1 (5 bases). Deletions cut 5 bases from V and 8 bases from J, with 21 bases between. In germline, CDR1 is SEHNR, CDR2 FQNEAQ (reference sequence). CDR3 length: 15 residues. CDR3 bases: TGTGCCAGCAGCCAGCCGGACCAGGGCCGATTCGGCTACACCTTC. Translating gives CASSQPDQGRFGYTF.

This chain uses TRBV2 with TRBJ1-2; TRBD1 matches at 7 bases. The J segment lost 7 bases and the V segment lost 6 bases, leaving 11 bases of the junction unmatched. Per germline, CDR1 SNHLY and CDR2 FYNNEI. This CDR3 is built from 14 residues. The CDR3 DNA sequence: TGTGCCAGCAGCACATTCGGGACAGTCTTTGGCTACACCTTC. It translates to CASSTFGTVFGYTF.

The chain combines TRBV19 with TRBJ2-1; D possibly corresponds to TRBD2 (5 bases). Germline loops: CDR1 LNHDA, CDR2 SQIVND (reference sequence). The CDR3 is 12 residues long. V was cut by 3 bases and J by 7 bases, with 7 bases left in between. CDR3 coding DNA: TGTGCCAGTAGTATCCCGGGGAATGAGCAGTTCTTC. Translating gives CASSIPGNEQFF.

The chain's CDR3 is CASSLVGDRGDEQFF. For the CDR3, the DNA is TGCGCCAGCAGCTTGGTGGGGGACAGGGGCGATGAGCAGTTCTTC. This rearrangement joins TRBV5-1 to TRBJ2-1, with TRBD1 matching 10 bases. This CDR3 contains 15 residues. The germline gives CDR1 SGHRS, CDR2 YFSETQ. Unmatched junction bases numbered 5, after V lost 0 bases and J lost 8 bases.